This T cell receptor (beta chain) was sequenced for a study of shared clonotypes between healthy human individuals. Study-level results: Since donors were few, the genetic and exposure-history diversity represented was limited.

For this clone: Antigen specificity is unknown.

Some clones are missing from TCRdb's copy, which holds only in-frame ones; the method was immunoSEQ multiplex PCR. Counted here are about half a million clones, about 85% occurring once; the ten biggest clones make up about 12%. V gave up 5 bases and J gave up 2 bases; unmatched junction bases: 2. Germline CDR1 reads SGHTA; CDR2 reads FQGNSA. This CDR3 has 13 residues. Donors comprised only Caucasian adults living in Nashville, Tennessee. This receptor was identified in a woman aged 40 to 49 in good health. Some clones in this sample may be carry-over from other donors' samples. Sequencing input: PBMCs. The chain links TRBV7-2 to TRBJ2-7, with TRBD1 matching over 8 bases. CDR3 bases: TGTGCCAGCAGCCGGGACAGGCCCTACGAGCAGTACTTC. Protein sequence: CASSRDRPYEQYF.